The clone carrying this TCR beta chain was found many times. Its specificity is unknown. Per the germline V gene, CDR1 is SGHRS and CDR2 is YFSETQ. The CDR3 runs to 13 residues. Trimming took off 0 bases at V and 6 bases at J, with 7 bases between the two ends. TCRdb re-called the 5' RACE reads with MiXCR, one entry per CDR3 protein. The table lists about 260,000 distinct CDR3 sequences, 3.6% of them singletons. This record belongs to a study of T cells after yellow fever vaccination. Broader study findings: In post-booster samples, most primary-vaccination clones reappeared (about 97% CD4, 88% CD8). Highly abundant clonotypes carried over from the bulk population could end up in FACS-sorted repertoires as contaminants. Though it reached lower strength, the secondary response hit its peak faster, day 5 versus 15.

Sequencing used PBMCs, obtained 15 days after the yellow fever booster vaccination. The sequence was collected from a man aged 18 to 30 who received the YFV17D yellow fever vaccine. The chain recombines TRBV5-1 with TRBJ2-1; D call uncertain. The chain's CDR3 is CASSLGYRNEQFF. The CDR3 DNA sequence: TGCGCCAGCAGCTTGGGATATCGCAATGAGCAGTTCTTC. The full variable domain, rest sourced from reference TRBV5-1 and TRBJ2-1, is KAGVTQTPRYLIKTRGQQVTLSCSPISGHRSVSWYQQTPGQGLQFLFEYFSETQRNKGNFPGRFSGRQFSNSRSEMNVSTLELGDSALYLCASSLGYRNEQFFGPGTRLTVL.